This TCR beta chain was found in a study of tumor and adjacent non-tumor tissue in lung cancer. About the study: Stage I to III disease affected over nine men and 5 women aged about 31 to 80. About 4.17 million productive TCRbeta reads were obtained per sample on average.

The library came from three nested PCR rounds adapted from ARM-PCR protocols. MiXCR, run by TCRdb on the multiplex PCR reads, gives a single entry per CDR3 protein. The sample includes 70,000 to 90,000 distinct CDR3 sequences, nearly 70% of them seen just once. The template was RNA from unsorted bulk tissue. More than 3 cm separated this lung sample from the edge of the tumor. On this clonotype: The junction shows a germline mismatch at one end, possibly a read error.

The CDR3 loop spans 15 amino acids. Germline V gene data show CDR1 as LGHNA and CDR2 as YSLEER. The chain employs TRBV4-3 and TRBJ2-3; 9 nucleotides agree with TRBD1. The sequence came from a woman in her forties or fifties with non-small cell lung cancer. The sequenced material came from distant non-tumor lung tissue. The CDR3 is CASSHTGGEADTKHF. CDR3 nucleotides: TGCGCCAGCAGTCATACAGGGGGCGAAGCAGATACGAAGCATTTT.